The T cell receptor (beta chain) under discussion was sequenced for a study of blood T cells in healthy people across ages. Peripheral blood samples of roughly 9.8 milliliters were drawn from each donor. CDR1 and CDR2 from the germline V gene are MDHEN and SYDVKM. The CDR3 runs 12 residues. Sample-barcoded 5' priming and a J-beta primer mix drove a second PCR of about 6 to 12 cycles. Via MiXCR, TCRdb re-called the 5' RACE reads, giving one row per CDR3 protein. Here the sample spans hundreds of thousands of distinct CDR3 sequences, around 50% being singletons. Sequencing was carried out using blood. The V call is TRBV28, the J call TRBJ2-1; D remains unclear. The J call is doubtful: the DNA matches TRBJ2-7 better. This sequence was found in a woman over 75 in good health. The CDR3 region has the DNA TGTGCCAGCAGCCCCTATAGAAATGAGCAGTACTTC. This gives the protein CASSPYRNEQYF.